The source of this T cell receptor (beta chain) is a study of shared clonotypes between healthy human individuals. Study-level information: There were three CD4 naive, three CD4 memory, two CD8 naive and one CD8 memory plates per donor.

The naive CD8 fraction comprised CD45RO-negative cells positively selected for CCR7 and excluded terminally differentiated effector memory CD45RA+ cells. Only Caucasian adults living in Nashville, Tennessee served as donors. A roughly 200 ng quantity of DNA, roughly 29,000 T cell genomes, went into the sorted-subset replicate PCRs. TCRdb's table, derived via immunoSEQ multiplex PCR, lists solely in-frame clones and lacks some. The data show around 600,000 clones, 85% to 95% seen once. V was cut by 2 bases and J by 8 bases, with 24 bases left in between. The germline gives CDR1 SGHTA, CDR2 FQGTGA. The CDR3 sequence is 17 residues long.

This rearrangement joins TRBV7-3 to TRBJ1-2; D unresolved. The sample taken for sequencing was naive CD8+ T cells sorted from blood. The origin of this receptor is a woman aged 25-40 years in good health. The CDR3 sequence is CASSLYQESRRARGYTF. In nucleotides, the CDR3 is TGTGCCAGCAGCTTATATCAGGAATCCAGGAGGGCTAGAGGCTACACCTTC.